A single sample gave rise to the 24 T cell receptor beta chains below, sequenced in a study of control samples from healthy donors and cancer patients. Sequenced by immunoSEQ multiplex PCR; TCRdb stores in-frame clones only, minus some. The data hold about 150,000 clones, with about 94% observed a single time. What was sequenced was blood. The receptors originated from a middle-aged woman in good health.

This clone was counted once. The chain recombines TRBV7-8 with TRBJ1-1, with D uncertain. This CDR3 is 14 amino acids long. Trimming left V 1 base short and J 1 base short, with 7 bases between. CDR1 is SGHVS, CDR2 FQNEAQ, per germline. The CDR3 loop reads CASSLVWGNTEAFF. In nucleotides, the CDR3 is TGTGCCAGCAGCTTAGTGTGGGGGAACACTGAAGCTTTCTTT.

The rearrangement links TRBV21-1 to TRBJ1-2; the D segment call TRBD1 is taken from the table without a DNA check. TRBV21-1 is reported as a pseudogene. The CDR3 runs to 15 residues. DNA for the CDR3: TGTGCCAGCAGCAAAGGCCAGGGAATCGACTATGGCTACACCTTC. This sequence encodes CASSKGQGIDYGYTF.

The gene calls are TRBV30 and TRBJ1-1, with 7 nucleotides matching TRBD1. V trimming: 0 bases; J trimming: 11 bases; junction bases outside the gene matches: 15. Germline CDR1 GTSNPN, CDR2 SVGIG (reference sequence). CDR3 size: 15 residues. The CDR3 reads CAWSVLGQALFGAFF. CDR3 bases: TGTGCCTGGAGTGTGCTAGGACAGGCCCTTTTCGGGGCTTTCTTT.

The CDR3 sequence: CASSQGQGLNQPQHF. DNA of the CDR3: TGCGCCAGCAGCCAAGGACAGGGGTTAAATCAGCCCCAGCATTTT. J is TRBJ1-5 and V is TRBV4-1, with TRBD1 matching over 8 bases. CDR1 is MGHRA and CDR2 is YSYEKL in the germline V gene. Trimming took 1 base from V and 4 from J; bases not matched to a gene: 3. CDR3 length: 15 amino acids.

The V call is TRBV27, the J call TRBJ1-1; D not certain. Germline V gene lookup returns CDR1 MNHEY and CDR2 SMNVEV (reference sequence). V lost 5 bases, J lost 5 bases, and 15 bases lay in between. The CDR3 has 14 residues. CDR3 protein: CASSTRRLETEAFF. The CDR3 DNA reads as TGTGCCAGCAGTACCCGAAGGTTGGAAACTGAAGCTTTCTTT.

The chain links TRBV7-3 to TRBJ2-7; tentatively, D is TRBD1 (5 bases). CDR1 is SGHTA, CDR2 FQGTGA, per germline. This CDR3 contains 11 residues. V was shortened by 5 bases and J by 13 bases, with 15 bases between the two germline ends. CDR3 nucleotide sequence: TGTGCCAGCAGCCCGACCTTCAGGGAATACTTC. As protein: CASSPTFREYF.

V is TRBV19 and J is TRBJ1-1, with D unresolved. CDR1 is LNHDA, CDR2 SQIVND, per germline (reference sequence). Deletions cut 6 bases from V and 1 base from J, with 12 bases between. This CDR3 has 14 amino acids. The DNA for the CDR3 is TGTGCCAGTAGCGGCTACAGAGAGAACACTGAAGCTTTCTTT. It encodes CASSGYRENTEAFF.

V gene TRBV5-5 combines with J gene TRBJ2-2; D not certain. V lost 2 bases, J lost 1 base, and 6 bases lay in between. Germline-derived CDR1 and CDR2 are SGHKS and YYEKEE (reference sequence). There are 14 residues in the CDR3. The CDR3 protein is CASSFWRNTGELFF. The CDR3 DNA follows: TGTGCCAGCAGCTTCTGGAGGAACACCGGGGAGCTGTTTTTT. Full variable domain (missing parts from reference TRBV5-5 and TRBJ2-2): DAGVTQSPTHLIKTRGQQVTLRCSPISGHKSVSWYQQVLGQGPQFIFQYYEKEERGRGNFPDRFSARQFPNYSSELNVNALLLGDSALYLCASSFWRNTGELFFGEGSRLTVL.

This sequence joins TRBV6-2 or TRBV6-3 and TRBJ2-3; 7 nucleotides line up with TRBD1. The CDR3 has 18 amino acids. Trimming took 2 bases from V and 0 from J; bases not matched to a gene: 11. Germline loops: CDR1 MNHEY, CDR2 SVGEGT. The CDR3 protein is CASSYPSRGYSSTDTQYF. The CDR3 DNA reads as TGTGCCAGCAGTTACCCTAGCAGGGGGTATTCTAGCACAGATACGCAGTATTTT.

The chain has TRBV7-9 and TRBJ1-1; tentatively, D is TRBD1 (5 bases). Per germline, CDR1 SEHNR and CDR2 FQNEAQ (reference sequence). Between the trimmed V and J ends, which lost 2 bases and 1 base, there was a span of 8 bases. This CDR3 region has 14 residues. DNA of the CDR3: TGTGCCAGCAGCTTACAGGGCCAGAACACTGAAGCTTTCTTT. This sequence encodes CASSLQGQNTEAFF.

The chain combines TRBV19 with TRBJ1-2; D unclear. The CDR3 is 15 residues long. Germline assignment: CDR1 LNHDA and CDR2 SQIVND (reference sequence). Trimming pared 2 bases from V and 10 bases from J, leaving 20 bases between. Written as DNA, the CDR3 is TGTGCCAGTAGTATATGGGGTTCGGGAACAGAGGACTACACCTTC. As protein: CASSIWGSGTEDYTF.

The V call is TRBV9, the J call TRBJ2-1; the match to TRBD1 covers 8 bases. Germline assignment: CDR1 SGDLS and CDR2 YYNGEE. Unmatched junction bases numbered 6, after V lost 0 bases and J lost 4 bases. This CDR3 contains 16 residues. The CDR3 DNA follows: TGTGCCAGCAGCGTAGGCGGCCAGGGGGCTTACAATGAGCAGTTCTTC. Translated, it gives CASSVGGQGAYNEQFF.

J is TRBJ1-1 and V is TRBV5-1, with D unclear. This CDR3 region has 13 residues. V was shortened by 0 bases and J by 7 bases, with 10 bases between the two germline ends. The germline gives CDR1 SGHRS, CDR2 YFSETQ. CDR3 sequence: CASSLGGNYEAFF. CDR3 bases: TGCGCCAGCAGCTTGGGGGGAAACTATGAAGCTTTCTTT.

The rearrangement joins TRBV5-1 to TRBJ2-3, with 11 positions matching TRBD2. Per germline, CDR1 SGHRS and CDR2 YFSETQ. This CDR3 has 17 amino acids. Germline trimming cut 0 bases from V and 6 bases from J; bases unmatched to any gene: 9. The CDR3 loop is CASSLAVSGGAVDTQYF. The DNA of the CDR3 is TGCGCCAGCAGCTTGGCGGTTAGCGGGGGGGCCGTGGATACGCAGTATTTT.

The chain combines TRBV9 with TRBJ1-1, with D possibly matching TRBD1 (6 bases). This CDR3 contains 14 residues. Per germline, CDR1 SGDLS and CDR2 YYNGEE. V lost 3 bases, J lost 0 bases, and 9 bases lay in between. This CDR3 is CASSAGHLNTEAFF. The CDR3 nucleotides read TGTGCCAGCAGCGCGGGACACCTGAACACTGAAGCTTTCTTT.

DNA for the CDR3: TGTGCCAGCAGCGCCGGACTAGCGGGGAACACCGGGGAGCTGTTTTTT. This sequence encodes CASSAGLAGNTGELFF. The chain recombines TRBV5-4 with TRBJ2-2; 11 bases map to TRBD2. Germline CDR1 reads SGHNT; CDR2 reads YYREEE (reference sequence). Trimming took 4 bases from V and 1 from J; bases not matched to a gene: 3. The CDR3 runs to 16 residues.

V is TRBV3-1 (or the pseudogene TRBV3-2) and J is TRBJ1-1; 7 bases line up with TRBD1. Germline V gene lookup returns CDR1 LGHDT and CDR2 YNNKEL (reference sequence). Trimming at V came to 7 bases and at J to 1 base, leaving 3 bases not matched to a gene. The CDR3 length is 13 residues. For the CDR3, the DNA is TGTGCCAGCACCCGGACAGGGAACACTGAAGCTTTCTTT. This encodes CASTRTGNTEAFF.

The genes are TRBV4-3 and TRBJ2-5; D possibly corresponds to TRBD2 (6 bases). Germline V CDR1 and CDR2: LGHNA, YSLEER. CDR3 length: 14 residues. V was clipped by 2 bases and J by 5 bases, with 12 bases between them. The DNA for the CDR3 is TGCGCCAGCAGCCAACGGGAGACTTCGGAGACCCAGTACTTC. Translation: CASSQRETSETQYF.

V and J are TRBV7-6 and TRBJ2-6; D not resolved. CDR3 length: 14 amino acids. The germline CDR1 and CDR2 sequences are SGHVS and FNYEAQ. V lost 2 bases to trimming and J lost 3 bases, with 5 bases between them. The CDR3 here is CASSLLGGANVLTF. CDR3 nucleotide sequence: TGTGCCAGCAGCTTACTTGGTGGGGCCAACGTCCTGACTTTC.

The chain uses TRBV11-2 and TRBJ1-5; D gene unclear. The CDR3 loop spans 14 amino acids. V lost 3 bases to trimming and J lost 1 base, with 7 bases between them. Germline V gene sequence: CDR1 SGHAT, CDR2 FQNNGV. The CDR3 bases are TGTGCCAGCAGCTTGGGTGGCAGCAATCAGCCCCAGCATTTT. As protein: CASSLGGSNQPQHF.

The rearrangement uses TRBV6-5 and TRBJ1-3; unclear D gene. V shed 7 bases and J shed 0 bases, with 10 bases lying between them. CDR3 length: 14 residues. CDR1 and CDR2 from the germline V gene are MNHEY and SVGAGI. CDR3 sequence (DNA): TGTGCCAGCAATACTTCCCCCTCTGGAAACACCATATATTTT. It specifies CASNTSPSGNTIYF.

The rearrangement joins TRBV30 to TRBJ1-1; 7 bases are shared with TRBD1. CDR1 is GTSNPN, CDR2 SVGIG, per germline (reference sequence). J gave up 7 bases and V 3 bases, and 11 bases lay outside the gene matches. The length of the CDR3 is 14 residues. The CDR3 sequence: CAWSPPGGTVEAFF. The CDR3 DNA reads TGTGCCTGGAGCCCACCGGGTGGGACAGTTGAAGCTTTCTTT.

The rearrangement links TRBV6-5 to TRBJ2-4; possible D gene TRBD2, 7 bases. From germline, CDR1 is MNHEY and CDR2 SVGAGI. CDR3 length: 15 amino acids. The V and J ends lost 4 bases and 9 bases respectively, with 19 bases between them. The chain's CDR3 is CASSSMGGGGGIQYF. The CDR3 coding sequence is TGTGCCAGCAGTTCGATGGGCGGGGGCGGCGGCATTCAGTACTTC.

The V gene is TRBV6-1, the J gene TRBJ1-3; D is ambiguous. Germline V lookup: CDR1 MNHNS, CDR2 SASEGT. Trimming shortened V by 0 bases and J by 0 bases, and 15 bases separated the two germline ends. The CDR3 extends over 18 amino acids. The CDR3 loop is CASSEAPGRTSSGNTIYF. The CDR3 DNA reads TGTGCCAGCAGTGAAGCTCCCGGCAGGACCAGCTCTGGAAACACCATATATTTT.